These 31 T cell receptor beta chains came from one sample sequenced in a study of human T cells and chemical hapten exposure. TCRdb used MiXCR to reprocess the RACE reads, holding one entry per CDR3 protein. Of 40,000 to 45,000 distinct CDR3 sequences listed, around 4% were seen once; the top ten hold around 6%. Time point meaning: healthy volunteer bleed at 6 weeks. Before extraction, the whole blood was not fractionated, and total RNA was taken from it. Sequences were obtained from whole blood. These receptors all come from a human donor in good health. Some clones in this sample may be carry-over from other donors' samples.

The V gene is TRBV7-2, the J gene TRBJ2-1; 12 bases are shared with TRBD2. The CDR3 is made up of 16 amino acids. With V trimmed by 7 bases and J by 1 base, 5 bases remained unmatched. The germline V gene has CDR1 SGHTA and CDR2 FQGNSA. The CDR3 DNA reads as TGTGCCAGCATCCGACTAGCGGGAGTTTCCTACAATGAGCAGTTCTTC. Protein product: CASIRLAGVSYNEQFF.

The chain links TRBV14 to TRBJ1-2; D is uncertain. The CDR3 covers 15 residues. Trimming stripped 2 bases from V and 2 bases from J, with 12 bases between. Per the germline V gene, CDR1 is SGHDN and CDR2 is FVKESK. The CDR3 is CASSQSKLNNYGYTF. The CDR3 DNA sequence: TGTGCCAGCAGCCAAAGTAAATTAAACAACTATGGCTACACCTTC.

The table lists this clonotype with a few counts. V is TRBV12-3 or TRBV12-4 and J is TRBJ2-6; TRBD1 aligns across 10 bases. Germline trimming cut 8 bases from V and 0 bases from J; bases unmatched to any gene: 7. The CDR3 loop spans 17 amino acids. Written as DNA, the CDR3 is TGTGCCAGCTTCCTGGGGACAGGGGTCTCTGGGGCCAACGTCCTGACTTTC. Protein product: CASFLGTGVSGANVLTF.

This clonotype was picked up many times. The V gene is TRBV7-2, the J gene TRBJ1-5, with TRBD1 as a possible D gene (6 bases). Trimming pared 1 base from V and 7 bases from J, leaving 14 bases between. CDR3 length: 15 amino acids. Germline values: CDR1 SGHTA, CDR2 FQGNSA. For the CDR3, the DNA is TGTGCCAGCAGCTTAGTACCAGGGGACGGGCAGCCCCAGCATTTT. Its protein is CASSLVPGDGQPQHF.

This clonotype was picked up many times. The CDR3, as DNA: TGTGCCACCGCGTTTGGAGGGACATCCTACGAGCAGTACTTC. It codes for CATAFGGTSYEQYF. The J gene is TRBJ2-7, the V gene TRBV28; D possibly matches TRBD1 or TRBD2 (6 bases each). Per germline, CDR1 MDHEN and CDR2 SYDVKM. The CDR3 is made up of 14 amino acids. V lost 10 bases and J 1 base, leaving 17 bases between the germline ends. Variable domain in full (rest from reference TRBV28 and TRBJ2-7): DVKVTQSSRYLVKRTGEKVFLECVQDMDHENMFWYRQDPGLGLRLIYFSYDVKMKEKGDIPEGYSVSREKKERFSLILESASTNQTSMYLCATAFGGTSYEQYFGPGTRLTVT.

This clonotype occurred many times. The V and J genes are TRBV9 and TRBJ1-6; maybe TRBD1 (5 bases). V gave up 0 bases and J gave up 9 bases, with 13 bases separating them. Germline V gives CDR1 SGDLS, CDR2 YYNGEE. CDR3 length: 15 residues. CDR3 nucleotides: TGTGCCAGCAGCGTAGCAAGCCAGGGCAGTTCACCCCTCCACTTT. Translated, it gives CASSVASQGSSPLHF.

This clonotype appeared many times. This rearrangement joins TRBV28 to TRBJ2-7; D is unclear. V dropped 8 bases and J dropped 2 bases, with 13 bases sitting between them. CDR3 size: 13 residues. Germline CDR1 is MDHEN and CDR2 is SYDVKM. The CDR3 loop reads CASASPPTYEQYF. CDR3 nucleotides: TGTGCCAGCGCCTCCCCCCCAACCTACGAGCAGTACTTC.

This clonotype was seen more than once but under ten times. The genes are TRBV9 and TRBJ2-1; D ambiguous. Germline V gene data show CDR1 as SGDLS and CDR2 as YYNGEE. Trimming stripped 4 bases from V and 4 bases from J, with 18 bases between. This CDR3 spans 16 amino acids. CDR3 bases: TGTGCCAGCAGCCCCCGGACGCTAATAGGGTACAATGAGCAGTTCTTC. It is translated as CASSPRTLIGYNEQFF.

This clonotype has a count of ten or more. The chain uses TRBV7-9 and TRBJ2-7, with D perhaps TRBD1 (5 bases). CDR1 SEHNR and CDR2 FQNEAQ come from the germline V gene (reference sequence). The length of the CDR3 is 14 residues. Trimming stripped 3 bases from V and 6 bases from J, with 15 bases between. The chain's CDR3 is CASSLAQGTGEQYF. CDR3 bases: TGTGCCAGCAGCTTGGCGCAGGGTACCGGCGAGCAGTACTTC.

This clonotype was observed a single time. This may stem from a read error, because a much larger clone lies one nucleotide away. The CDR3 sequence is CASSLTRFSATTDTQYF. CDR3 DNA sequence: TGTGCCAGCAGTTTAACGAGATTTTCAGCGACGACAGATACGCAGTATTTT. J is TRBJ2-3 and V is TRBV28; D uncertain. This CDR3 has 17 residues. Trimming removed 2 bases from V and 3 bases from J, with 18 bases in between. Per the germline V gene, CDR1 is MDHEN and CDR2 is SYDVKM.

This clonotype was recorded many times. The rearrangement joins TRBV6-2 or TRBV6-3 to TRBJ2-5; a weak D match, TRBD2 (6 bases). From germline, CDR1 is MNHEY and CDR2 SVGEGT. The CDR3 is 16 amino acids. Trimming left V 6 bases short and J 0 bases short, with 17 bases between. The CDR3 is CASSITGTPYQETQYF. In DNA, the CDR3 is TGTGCCAGCAGCATCACCGGGACTCCGTACCAAGAGACCCAGTACTTC.

This clonotype was seen repeatedly, ten times or more. V gene TRBV6-5 combines with J gene TRBJ2-3; no reliable D call. The CDR3 has 15 amino acids. The germline V gene has CDR1 MNHEY and CDR2 SVGAGI. Trimming took 0 bases from V and 1 from J, leaving 8 bases between them. CDR3 region: CASSYSAVGTDTQYF. As DNA, the CDR3 is TGTGCCAGCAGTTACTCCGCAGTTGGCACAGATACGCAGTATTTT.

This clonotype appeared once. This chain joins TRBV27 and TRBJ1-4; D remains unclear. The CDR3 contains 16 residues. CDR1 is MNHEY, CDR2 SMNVEV, per germline (reference sequence). V gave up 8 bases and J gave up 4 bases, with 20 bases separating them. CDR3 nucleotides: TGTGCCAGCCATCCTAGAAGGGCCGTTCTTAATGAAAAACTGTTTTTT. Its translation: CASHPRRAVLNEKLFF.

This clonotype was seen many times. The rearrangement uses TRBV29-1 and TRBJ2-5, with D tentatively TRBD1 (5 bases). Trimming removed 1 base at V and 6 bases at J, with 9 bases between. CDR1 SQVTM and CDR2 ANQGSEA come from the germline V gene. The CDR3 sequence is 12 residues long. Here the CDR3 reads CSVEAGSQTQYF. CDR3 in DNA: TGCAGCGTTGAAGCAGGGTCCCAGACCCAGTACTTC.

This clonotype was counted at least ten times. The chain couples TRBV29-1 to TRBJ2-3; a possible D gene is TRBD1 (5 bases). This CDR3 has 13 amino acids. Germline CDR1 is SQVTM and CDR2 is ANQGSEA. V was trimmed by 4 bases and J by 4 bases, leaving 12 bases between them. CDR3 DNA sequence: TGCAGCGTTGTTTCCAGGGCGGCAGATACGCAGTATTTT. Translation: CSVVSRAADTQYF.

This CDR3 reads CAISGFPDPLNTEAFF. For the CDR3, the DNA is TGTGCCATCAGTGGTTTTCCAGATCCACTGAACACTGAAGCTTTCTTT. This chain uses TRBV10-3 with TRBJ1-1; D is uncertain. The CDR3 runs to 16 residues. Per the germline V gene, CDR1 is ENHRY and CDR2 is SYGVKD. Trimming left V 4 bases short and J 0 bases short, with 15 bases between.

The table lists this clonotype with many counts. This chain connects TRBV10-3 to TRBJ2-1, with 11 bases lining up with TRBD1. Germline values: CDR1 ENHRY, CDR2 SYGVKD. The CDR3 extends over 17 amino acids. V was clipped by 1 base and J by 5 bases; unmatched bases: 7. CDR3 loop: CAISEFFSGQGDNEQFF. CDR3 DNA sequence: TGTGCCATCAGTGAGTTTTTCTCGGGACAGGGGGACAATGAGCAGTTCTTC.

This clonotype was detected ten times or more. The chain combines TRBV20-1 with TRBJ2-5; TRBD2 aligns across 7 bases. The V gene end was trimmed by 4 bases and the J gene end by 3 bases; junction bases not matched to a gene: 8. The CDR3 length is 14 residues. Germline V gives CDR1 DFQATT, CDR2 SNEGSKA (reference sequence). The chain's CDR3 is CSAKERDLKETQYF. DNA of the CDR3: TGCAGTGCTAAGGAGCGGGACTTAAAAGAGACCCAGTACTTC.

Concerning this clonotype itself: Just one base apart from a much larger clone, this may be a read error. DNA for the CDR3: TGCAGTGCTAGAGATCTAAATGGGGGATTTGAGTATGGCCACACCTTC. Translation gives CSARDLNGGFEYGHTF. V gene TRBV20-1 combines with J gene TRBJ1-2; D perhaps matches TRBD1 (5 bases). Germline CDR1 is DFQATT and CDR2 is SNEGSKA (reference sequence). The CDR3 is 16 amino acids.

This clonotype was seen at least ten times. J is TRBJ1-2 and V is TRBV27; no reliable D call. From germline, CDR1 is MNHEY and CDR2 SMNVEV (reference sequence). This CDR3 is built from 14 residues. Trimming stripped 3 bases from V and 2 bases from J, with 10 bases between. CDR3 coding DNA: TGTGCCAGCAGTTTGCGGAAATTCAACTATGGCTACACCTTC. It encodes CASSLRKFNYGYTF.

The gene calls are TRBV4-1 and TRBJ1-1, with 7 bases matching TRBD1. This CDR3 has 16 amino acids. The V gene's germline CDR1 is MGHRA and CDR2 YSYEKL. The V and J ends lost 0 bases and 10 bases, in that order; junction bases with no gene match: 14. CDR3 sequence (DNA): TGCGCCAGCAGCCAAGAGGTACACGGACAGGAGGCGGGAGCTTTCTTT. Protein sequence: CASSQEVHGQEAGAFF.

This clonotype was seen more than once but under ten times. This chain links TRBV2 with TRBJ2-5; no reliable D call. With 8 bases removed from V and 4 bases from J, the gap between germline ends came to 14 bases. CDR3 size: 13 residues. The germline V gene has CDR1 SNHLY and CDR2 FYNNEI. CDR3 protein: CASQTSRVETQYF. Here the CDR3 DNA reads TGTGCCAGCCAGACGTCTCGGGTAGAGACCCAGTACTTC.

The genes are TRBV7-9 and TRBJ1-4, with 7 positions matching TRBD1. The germline V gene encodes CDR1 SEHNR and CDR2 FQNEAQ (reference sequence). The CDR3 consists of 16 residues. V was clipped by 3 bases and J by 3 bases; unmatched bases: 7. The CDR3 DNA is TGTGCCAGCAGCTTGTCCCGGGACAGTTCTAATGAAAAACTGTTTTTT. Encoded protein: CASSLSRDSSNEKLFF.

The sample holds many counts of this clonotype. The chain couples TRBV4-2 to TRBJ1-3; tentatively, D is TRBD1 (5 bases). Per the germline V gene, CDR1 is LGHNA and CDR2 is YNFKEQ. Trimming took 2 bases from V and 3 from J, leaving 8 bases between them. The CDR3 is made up of 14 amino acids. CDR3 loop: CASSQRQIGNTIYF. Here the CDR3 DNA reads TGTGCCAGCAGCCAAAGACAGATTGGAAACACCATATATTTT.

This clonotype came up many times. V gene TRBV5-6 combines with J gene TRBJ2-3; no clear D. Germline CDR1 SGHDT, CDR2 YYEEEE. V shed 4 bases and J shed 3 bases, with 12 bases lying between them. The CDR3 is made up of 14 amino acids. DNA for the CDR3: TGTGCCAGCAGCCTCGACCATAAGACAGATACGCAGTATTTT. Translating it yields CASSLDHKTDTQYF.

This clonotype was detected ten times or more. The rearrangement links TRBV27 to TRBJ2-3; 12 bases line up with TRBD2. The germline V gene has CDR1 MNHEY and CDR2 SMNVEV (reference sequence). The CDR3 has 16 residues. V shed 5 bases and J 7 bases; nucleotides not matched to a gene: 10. Here the CDR3 DNA reads TGTGCCAGCAGTCCCCCGACTAGCGGGAGAGGAAATACGCAGTATTTT. The encoded protein is CASSPPTSGRGNTQYF.

The chain couples TRBV5-6 to TRBJ2-7; 12 bases agree with TRBD2. There are 15 residues in the CDR3. Germline CDR1 SGHDT, CDR2 YYEEEE. Trimming cost V 2 bases and J 6 bases; bases outside gene matches: 6. The CDR3 sequence is CASSFLTSGSPEQYF. The DNA of the CDR3 is TGTGCCAGCAGCTTCCTGACTAGCGGGAGTCCCGAGCAGTACTTC. Full variable domain (remainder filled in from reference TRBV5-6 and TRBJ2-7): DAGVTQSPTHLIKTRGQQVTLRCSPKSGHDTVSWYQQALGQGPQFIFQYYEEEERQRGNFPDRFSGHQFPNYSSELNVNALLLGDSALYLCASSFLTSGSPEQYFGPGTRLTVT.

This clonotype was counted ten times or more. The genes are TRBV27 and TRBJ1-5; 8 bases are shared with TRBD1. This CDR3 contains 14 residues. Trimming at V came to 4 bases and at J to 7 bases, leaving 6 bases not matched to a gene. The germline gives CDR1 MNHEY, CDR2 SMNVEV (reference sequence). The DNA for the CDR3 is TGTGCCAGCAGTTCCCAGGGGGCGAGGCAGCCCCAGCATTTT. It specifies CASSSQGARQPQHF.

This clonotype was seen a few times. The chain carries TRBV14 and TRBJ2-1; 9 bases line up with TRBD2. This CDR3 region has 18 residues. V was pared by 8 bases and J by 7 bases, with 21 bases of the junction left unmatched. Germline V gene data show CDR1 as SGHDN and CDR2 as FVKESK. The CDR3 bases are TGTGCCAGCCGGGGGTCTAGCGGGACTTACGGGACTGGGAATGAGCAGTTCTTC. It specifies CASRGSSGTYGTGNEQFF.

This rearrangement joins TRBV6-6 to TRBJ2-4, with D maybe TRBD1 (6 bases). The CDR3 has 11 residues. CDR1 and CDR2 from the germline V gene are MNHNY and SVGAGI (reference sequence). V lost 6 bases and J lost 10, with 10 bases in between. The CDR3 DNA reads TGTGCCAGCAGCCAAACAGGGATTCAGTACTTC. Translated: CASSQTGIQYF.

The table lists this clonotype with a few counts. The chain uses TRBV25-1 and TRBJ1-2, with a weak D call TRBD1 (5 bases). This CDR3 is built from 12 residues. V lost 7 bases and J lost 8, with 14 bases in between. Germline values: CDR1 MGHDK, CDR2 SYGVNS. The CDR3 nucleotides read TGTGCCAGCACGGACATCAGTGGCGGCTACACCTTC. Protein product: CASTDISGGYTF.